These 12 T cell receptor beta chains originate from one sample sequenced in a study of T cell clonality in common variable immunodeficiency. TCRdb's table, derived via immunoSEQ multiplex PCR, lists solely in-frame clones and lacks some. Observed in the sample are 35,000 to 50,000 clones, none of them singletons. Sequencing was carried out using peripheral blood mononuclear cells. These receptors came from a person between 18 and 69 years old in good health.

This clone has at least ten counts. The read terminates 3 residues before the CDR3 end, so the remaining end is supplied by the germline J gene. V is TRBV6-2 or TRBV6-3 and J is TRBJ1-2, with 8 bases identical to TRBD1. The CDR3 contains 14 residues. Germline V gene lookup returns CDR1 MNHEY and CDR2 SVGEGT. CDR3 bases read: TGTGCCAGCAGTCGAACCACAGGGGGACATGAC. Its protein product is CASSRTTGGHD. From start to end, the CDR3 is CASSRTTGGHDYTF.

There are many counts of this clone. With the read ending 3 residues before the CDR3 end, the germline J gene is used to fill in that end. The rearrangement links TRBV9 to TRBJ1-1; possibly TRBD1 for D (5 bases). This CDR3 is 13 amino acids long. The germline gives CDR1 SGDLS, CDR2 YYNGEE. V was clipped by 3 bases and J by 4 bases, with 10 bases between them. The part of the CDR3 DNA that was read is TGTGCCAGCAGCGCTCAAGGGGCCACTGAA. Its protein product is CASSAQGATE. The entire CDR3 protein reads CASSAQGATEAFF.

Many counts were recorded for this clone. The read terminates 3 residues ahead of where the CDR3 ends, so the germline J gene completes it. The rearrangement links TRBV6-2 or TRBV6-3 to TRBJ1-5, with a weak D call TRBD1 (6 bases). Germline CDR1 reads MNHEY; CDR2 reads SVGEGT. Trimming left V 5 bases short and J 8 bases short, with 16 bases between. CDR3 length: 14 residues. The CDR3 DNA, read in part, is TGTGCCAGCAGTCCCGACAGGAGTCTGAAGCCC. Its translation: CASSPDRSLKP. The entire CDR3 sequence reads CASSPDRSLKPQHF.

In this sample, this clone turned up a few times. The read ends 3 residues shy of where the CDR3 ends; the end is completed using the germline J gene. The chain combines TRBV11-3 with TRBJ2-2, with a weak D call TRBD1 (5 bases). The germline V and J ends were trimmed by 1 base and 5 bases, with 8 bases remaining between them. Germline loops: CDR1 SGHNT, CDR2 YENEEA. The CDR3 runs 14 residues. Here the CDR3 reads CASSLGQGTGELFF. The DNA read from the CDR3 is TGTGCCAGCAGCTTAGGGCAGGGAACCGGGGAG.

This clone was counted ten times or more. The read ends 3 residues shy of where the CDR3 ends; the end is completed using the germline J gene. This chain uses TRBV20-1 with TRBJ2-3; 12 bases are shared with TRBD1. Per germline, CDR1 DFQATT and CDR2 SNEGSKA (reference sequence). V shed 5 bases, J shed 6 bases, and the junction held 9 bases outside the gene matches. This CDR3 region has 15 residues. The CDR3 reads CSAGTGGVAGDTQYF. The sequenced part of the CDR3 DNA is TGCAGTGCTGGGACAGGGGGCGTCGCGGGGGATACG.

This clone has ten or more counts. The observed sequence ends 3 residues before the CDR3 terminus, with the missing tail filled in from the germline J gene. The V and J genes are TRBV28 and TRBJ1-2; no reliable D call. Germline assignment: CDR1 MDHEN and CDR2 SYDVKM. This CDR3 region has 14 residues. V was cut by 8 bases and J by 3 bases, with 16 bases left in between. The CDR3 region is CASLSPSRDYGYTF. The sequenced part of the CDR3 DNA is TGTGCCAGCCTTAGTCCTAGTCGAGACTATGGC.

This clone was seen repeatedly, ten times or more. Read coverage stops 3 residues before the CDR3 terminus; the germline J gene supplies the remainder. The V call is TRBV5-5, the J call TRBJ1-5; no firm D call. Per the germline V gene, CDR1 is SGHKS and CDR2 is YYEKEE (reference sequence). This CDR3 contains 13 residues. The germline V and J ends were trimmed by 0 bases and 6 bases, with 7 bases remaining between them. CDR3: CASSLAPLQPQHF. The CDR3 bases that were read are TGTGCCAGCAGCTTGGCCCCACTTCAGCCC.

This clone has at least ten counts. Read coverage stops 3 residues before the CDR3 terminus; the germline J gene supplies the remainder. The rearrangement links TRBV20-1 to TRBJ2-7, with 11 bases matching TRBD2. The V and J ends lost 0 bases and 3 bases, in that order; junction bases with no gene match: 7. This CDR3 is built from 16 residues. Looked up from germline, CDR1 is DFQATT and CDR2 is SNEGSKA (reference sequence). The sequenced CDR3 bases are TGCAGTGCTAGAGATCGGGCTAGCGGGAGGCTCTACGAG. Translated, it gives CSARDRASGRLYE. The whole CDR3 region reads CSARDRASGRLYEQYF.

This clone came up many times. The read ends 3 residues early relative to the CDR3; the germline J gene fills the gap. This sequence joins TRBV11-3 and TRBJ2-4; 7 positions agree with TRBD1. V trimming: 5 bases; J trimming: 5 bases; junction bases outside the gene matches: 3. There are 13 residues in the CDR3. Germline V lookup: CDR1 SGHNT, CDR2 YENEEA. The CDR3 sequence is CASSRQGQNIQYF. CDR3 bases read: TGTGCCAGCAGCCGACAGGGACAAAACATT. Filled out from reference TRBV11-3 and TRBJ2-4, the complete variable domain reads EAGVVQSPRYKIIEKKQPVAFWCNPISGHNTLYWYLQNLGQGPELLIRYENEEAVDDSQLPKDRFSAERLKGVDSTLKIQPAELGDSAVYLCASSRQGQNIQYFGAGTRLSVL.

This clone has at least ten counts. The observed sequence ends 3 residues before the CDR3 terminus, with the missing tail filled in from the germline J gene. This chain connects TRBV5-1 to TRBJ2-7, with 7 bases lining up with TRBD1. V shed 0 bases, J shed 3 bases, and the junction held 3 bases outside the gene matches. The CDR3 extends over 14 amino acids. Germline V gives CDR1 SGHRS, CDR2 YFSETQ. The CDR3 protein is CASSLVGGYYEQYF. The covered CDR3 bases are TGCGCCAGCAGCTTGGTAGGGGGCTACTACGAG.

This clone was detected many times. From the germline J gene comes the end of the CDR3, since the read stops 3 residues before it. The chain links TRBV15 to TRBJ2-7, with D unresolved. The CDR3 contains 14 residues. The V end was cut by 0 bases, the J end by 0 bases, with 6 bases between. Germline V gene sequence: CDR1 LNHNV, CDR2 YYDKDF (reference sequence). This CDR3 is CATSRDRVSYEQYF. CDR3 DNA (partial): TGTGCCACCAGCAGAGATCGGGTCTCCTACGAG.

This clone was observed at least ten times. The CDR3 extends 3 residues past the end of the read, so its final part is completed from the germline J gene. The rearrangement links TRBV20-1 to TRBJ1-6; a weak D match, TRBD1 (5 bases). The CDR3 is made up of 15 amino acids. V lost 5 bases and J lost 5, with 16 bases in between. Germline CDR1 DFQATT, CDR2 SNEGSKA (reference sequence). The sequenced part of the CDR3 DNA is TGCAGTGCTCCGACAGAGACCAGGAATAATTCACCC. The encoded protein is CSAPTETRNNSP. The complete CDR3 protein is CSAPTETRNNSPLHF.